What follows are 2 T cell receptor beta chains derived from one specimen sequenced in a study of early T cells in non-severe SARS-CoV-2 infection. TCRdb recomputed calls from the 5' RACE reads with MiXCR, one row per CDR3 protein. Seen here are approximately 100,000 distinct CDR3 sequences, 12% to 15% observed once, and the top ten hold around 5.8%. The sample taken for sequencing was whole blood. These receptors were taken from an adult who was a healthcare worker with PCR-confirmed SARS-CoV-2 infection or an uninfected control (not recorded which).

The table lists this clonotype with a few counts. This chain uses TRBV27 with TRBJ2-3; the D gene is possibly TRBD1 (5 bases). The CDR3 has 13 residues. The V end was cut by 1 base, the J end by 5 bases, with 7 bases between. In germline, CDR1 is MNHEY, CDR2 SMNVEV (reference sequence). In DNA, the CDR3 is TGTGCCAGCAGTTTATGGGGCAAAGATACGCAGTATTTT. It codes for CASSLWGKDTQYF.

This clonotype was seen ten or more times. The chain combines TRBV29-1 with TRBJ1-5; 9 bases line up with TRBD1. The CDR3 is made up of 16 amino acids. V shed 6 bases and J 0 bases; nucleotides not matched to a gene: 9. From germline, CDR1 is SQVTM and CDR2 ANQGSEA. Here the CDR3 DNA reads TGCAGCGTAGGGACAGGGACGGCCTATAGCAATCAGCCCCAGCATTTT. This sequence encodes CSVGTGTAYSNQPQHF.